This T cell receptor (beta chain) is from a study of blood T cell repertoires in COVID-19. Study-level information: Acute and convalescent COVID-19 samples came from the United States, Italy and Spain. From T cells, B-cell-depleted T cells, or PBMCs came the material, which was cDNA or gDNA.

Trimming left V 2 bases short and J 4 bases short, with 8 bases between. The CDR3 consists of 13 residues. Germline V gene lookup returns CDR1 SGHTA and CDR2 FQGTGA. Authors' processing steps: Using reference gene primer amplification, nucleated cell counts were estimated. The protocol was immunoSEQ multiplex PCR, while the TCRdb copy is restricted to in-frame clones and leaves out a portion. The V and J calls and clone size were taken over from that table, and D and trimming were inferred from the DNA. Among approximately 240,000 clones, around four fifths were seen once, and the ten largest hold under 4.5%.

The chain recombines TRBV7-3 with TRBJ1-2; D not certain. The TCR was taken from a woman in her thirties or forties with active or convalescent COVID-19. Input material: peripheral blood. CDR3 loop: CASSLVSGYGYTF. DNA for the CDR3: TGTGCCAGCAGCTTAGTGTCGGGCTATGGCTACACCTTC.